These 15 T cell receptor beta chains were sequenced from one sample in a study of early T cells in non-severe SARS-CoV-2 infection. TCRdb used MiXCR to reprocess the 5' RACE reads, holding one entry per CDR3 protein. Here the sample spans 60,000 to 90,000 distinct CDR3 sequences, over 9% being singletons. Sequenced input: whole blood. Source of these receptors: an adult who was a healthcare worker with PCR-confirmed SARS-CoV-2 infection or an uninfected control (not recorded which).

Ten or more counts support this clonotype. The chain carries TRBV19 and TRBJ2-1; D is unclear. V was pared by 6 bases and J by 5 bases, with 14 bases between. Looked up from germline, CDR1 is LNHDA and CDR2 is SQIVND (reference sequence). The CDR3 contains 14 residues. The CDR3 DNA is TGTGCCAGTAGCCACCCCGGGCCCGACAATGAGCAGTTCTTC. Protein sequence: CASSHPGPDNEQFF.

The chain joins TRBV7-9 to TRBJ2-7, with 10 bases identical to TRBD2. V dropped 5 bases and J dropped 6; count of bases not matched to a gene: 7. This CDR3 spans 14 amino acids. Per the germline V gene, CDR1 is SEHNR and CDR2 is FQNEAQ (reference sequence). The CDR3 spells CASSPGLAVGEQYF. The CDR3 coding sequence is TGTGCCAGCAGCCCCGGACTAGCGGTCGGCGAGCAGTACTTC.

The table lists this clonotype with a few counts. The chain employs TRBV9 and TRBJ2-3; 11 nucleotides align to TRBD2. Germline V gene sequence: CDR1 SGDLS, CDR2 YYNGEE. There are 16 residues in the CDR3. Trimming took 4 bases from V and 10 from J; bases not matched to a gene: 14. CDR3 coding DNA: TGTGCCAGCAGCCCACCCGGGACTAGCGGCATCCCCTCGCAGTATTTT. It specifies CASSPPGTSGIPSQYF.

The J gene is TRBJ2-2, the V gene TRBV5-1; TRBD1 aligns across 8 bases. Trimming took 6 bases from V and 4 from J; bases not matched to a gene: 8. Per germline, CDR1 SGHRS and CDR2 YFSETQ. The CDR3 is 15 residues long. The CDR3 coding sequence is TGCGCCAGCAATTCCCGACAGGGGCTCACCGGGGAGCTGTTTTTT. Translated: CASNSRQGLTGELFF.

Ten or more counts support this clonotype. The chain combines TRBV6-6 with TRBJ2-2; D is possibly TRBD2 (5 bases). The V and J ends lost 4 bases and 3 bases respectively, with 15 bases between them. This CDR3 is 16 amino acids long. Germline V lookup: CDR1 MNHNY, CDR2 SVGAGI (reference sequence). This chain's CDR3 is CASSSSVLGDTGELFF. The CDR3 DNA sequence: TGTGCCAGCAGTTCGTCCGTACTAGGCGACACCGGGGAGCTGTTTTTT.

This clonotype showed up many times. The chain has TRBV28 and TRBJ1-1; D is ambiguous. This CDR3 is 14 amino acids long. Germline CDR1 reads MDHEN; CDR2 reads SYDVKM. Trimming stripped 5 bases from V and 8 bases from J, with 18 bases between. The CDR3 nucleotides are TGTGCCAGCAGTAAAATTCCTAATACAGCGGAAGCTTTCTTT. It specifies CASSKIPNTAEAFF.

For the CDR3, the DNA is TGTGCCAGCGGGAAGGGAGCGGAGAACTACGAGCAGTACTTC. As protein: CASGKGAENYEQYF. The V call is TRBV12-3 or TRBV12-4, the J call TRBJ2-7; TRBD2 might be the D (5 bases). This CDR3 contains 14 residues. V was shortened by 8 bases and J by 3 bases, with 17 bases between the two germline ends.

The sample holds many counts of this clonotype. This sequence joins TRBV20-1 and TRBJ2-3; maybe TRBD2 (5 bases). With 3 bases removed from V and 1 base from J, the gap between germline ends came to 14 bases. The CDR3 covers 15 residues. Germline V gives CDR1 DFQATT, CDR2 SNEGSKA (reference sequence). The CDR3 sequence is CSARSTRRGTDTQYF. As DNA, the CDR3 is TGCAGTGCTAGGTCAACTAGAAGAGGCACAGATACGCAGTATTTT.

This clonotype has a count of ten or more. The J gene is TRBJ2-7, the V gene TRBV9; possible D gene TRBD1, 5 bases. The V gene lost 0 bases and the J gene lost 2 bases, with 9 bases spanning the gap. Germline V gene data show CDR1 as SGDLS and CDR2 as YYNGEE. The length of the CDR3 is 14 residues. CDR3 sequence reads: CASSVDQGTYEQYF. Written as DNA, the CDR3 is TGTGCCAGCAGCGTAGACCAGGGAACCTACGAGCAGTACTTC.

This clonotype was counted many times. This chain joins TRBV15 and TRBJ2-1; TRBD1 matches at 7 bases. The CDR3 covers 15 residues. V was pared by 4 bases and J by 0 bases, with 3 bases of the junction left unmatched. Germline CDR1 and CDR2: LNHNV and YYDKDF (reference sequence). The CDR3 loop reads CATSTRQGSYNEQFF. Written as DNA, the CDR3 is TGTGCCACCAGCACCCGACAGGGCTCCTACAATGAGCAGTTCTTC.

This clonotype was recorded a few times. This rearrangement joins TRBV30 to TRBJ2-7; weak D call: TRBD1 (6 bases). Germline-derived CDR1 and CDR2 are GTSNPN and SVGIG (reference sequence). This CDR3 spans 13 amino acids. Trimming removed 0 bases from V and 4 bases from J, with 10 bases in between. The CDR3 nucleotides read TGTGCCTGGAGTGTGGGGGCCGTGTACGAGCAGTACTTC. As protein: CAWSVGAVYEQYF.

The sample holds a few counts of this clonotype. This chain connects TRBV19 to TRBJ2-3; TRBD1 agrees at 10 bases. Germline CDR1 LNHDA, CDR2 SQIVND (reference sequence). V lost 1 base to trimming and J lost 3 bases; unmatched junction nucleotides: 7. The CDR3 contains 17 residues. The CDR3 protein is CASSIGPGQGRTDTQYF. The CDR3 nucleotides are TGTGCCAGTAGTATAGGCCCGGGACAGGGGAGGACAGATACGCAGTATTTT.

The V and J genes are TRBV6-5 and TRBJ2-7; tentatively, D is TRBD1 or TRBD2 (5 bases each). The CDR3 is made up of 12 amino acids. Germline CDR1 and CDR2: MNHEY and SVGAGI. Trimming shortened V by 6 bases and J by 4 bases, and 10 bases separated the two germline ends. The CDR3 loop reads CASSPGLYEQYF. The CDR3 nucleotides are TGTGCCAGCAGCCCGGGGCTGTACGAGCAGTACTTC.

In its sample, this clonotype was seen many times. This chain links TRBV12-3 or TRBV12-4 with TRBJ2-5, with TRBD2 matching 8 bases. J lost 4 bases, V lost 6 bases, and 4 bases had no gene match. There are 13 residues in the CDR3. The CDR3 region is CASSGRAGETQYF. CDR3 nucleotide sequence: TGTGCCAGCAGCGGGAGGGCCGGAGAGACCCAGTACTTC.

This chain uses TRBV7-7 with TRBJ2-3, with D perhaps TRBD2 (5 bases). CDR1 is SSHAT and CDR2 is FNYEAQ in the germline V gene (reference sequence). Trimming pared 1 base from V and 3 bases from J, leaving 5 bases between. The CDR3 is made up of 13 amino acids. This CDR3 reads CASSLGETDTQYF. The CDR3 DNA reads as TGTGCCAGCAGCTTAGGGGAGACAGATACGCAGTATTTT. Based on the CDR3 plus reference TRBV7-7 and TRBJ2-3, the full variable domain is GAGVSQSPRYKVTKRGQDVTLRCDPISSHATLYWYQQALGQGPEFLTYFNYEAQPDKSGLPSDRFSAERPEGSISTLTIQRTEQRDSAMYRCASSLGETDTQYFGPGTRLTVL.